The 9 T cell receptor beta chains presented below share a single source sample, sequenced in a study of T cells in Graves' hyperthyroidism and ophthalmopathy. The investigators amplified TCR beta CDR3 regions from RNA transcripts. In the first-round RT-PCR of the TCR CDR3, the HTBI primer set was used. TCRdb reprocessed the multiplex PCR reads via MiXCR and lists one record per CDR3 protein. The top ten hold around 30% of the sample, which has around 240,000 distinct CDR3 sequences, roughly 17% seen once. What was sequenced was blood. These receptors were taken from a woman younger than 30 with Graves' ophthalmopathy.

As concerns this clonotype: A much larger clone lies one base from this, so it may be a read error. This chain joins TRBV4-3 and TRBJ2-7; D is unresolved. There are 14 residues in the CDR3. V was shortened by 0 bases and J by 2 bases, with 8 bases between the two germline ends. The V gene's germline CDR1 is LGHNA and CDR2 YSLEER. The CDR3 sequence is CASSQEPDTYEQYF. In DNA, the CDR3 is TGCGCCAGCAGCCAAGAACCTGATACCTACGAGCAGTACTTC.

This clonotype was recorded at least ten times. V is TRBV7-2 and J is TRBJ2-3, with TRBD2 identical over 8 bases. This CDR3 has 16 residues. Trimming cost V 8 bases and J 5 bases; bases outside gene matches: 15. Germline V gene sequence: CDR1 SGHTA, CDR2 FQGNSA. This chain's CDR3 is CASATWASGWGDTQYF. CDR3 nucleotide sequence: TGTGCCAGCGCCACTTGGGCTAGCGGGTGGGGAGATACGCAGTATTTT.

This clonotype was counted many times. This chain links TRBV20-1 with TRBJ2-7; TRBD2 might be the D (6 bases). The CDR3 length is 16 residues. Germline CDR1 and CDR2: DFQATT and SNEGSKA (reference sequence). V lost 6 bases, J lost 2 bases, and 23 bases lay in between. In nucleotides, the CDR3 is TGCAGTGCCCCCCCCTCTAGCGCAGCGTTTGCCTACGAGCAGTACTTC. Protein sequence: CSAPPSSAAFAYEQYF.

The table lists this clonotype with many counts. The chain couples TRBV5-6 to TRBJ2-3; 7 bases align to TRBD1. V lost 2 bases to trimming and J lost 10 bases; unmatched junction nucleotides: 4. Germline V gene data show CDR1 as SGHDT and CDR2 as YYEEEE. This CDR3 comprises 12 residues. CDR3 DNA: TGTGCCAGCAGCTTTACAGGGGATCCGCAGTATTTT. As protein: CASSFTGDPQYF.

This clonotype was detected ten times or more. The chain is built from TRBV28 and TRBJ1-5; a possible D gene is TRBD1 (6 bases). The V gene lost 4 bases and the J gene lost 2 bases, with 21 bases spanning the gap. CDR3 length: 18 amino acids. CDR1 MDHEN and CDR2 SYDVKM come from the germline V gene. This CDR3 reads CASSSRPPGARGNQPQHF. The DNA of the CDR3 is TGTGCCAGCAGTTCACGACCTCCGGGGGCGCGTGGCAATCAGCCCCAGCATTTT.

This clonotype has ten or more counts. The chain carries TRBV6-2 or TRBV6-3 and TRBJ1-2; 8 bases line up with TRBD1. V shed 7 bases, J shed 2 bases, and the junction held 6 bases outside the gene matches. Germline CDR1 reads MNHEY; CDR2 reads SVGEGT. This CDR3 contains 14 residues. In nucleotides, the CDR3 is TGTGCCAGCACCAACAGGGGGTCAAACTATGGCTACACCTTC. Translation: CASTNRGSNYGYTF.

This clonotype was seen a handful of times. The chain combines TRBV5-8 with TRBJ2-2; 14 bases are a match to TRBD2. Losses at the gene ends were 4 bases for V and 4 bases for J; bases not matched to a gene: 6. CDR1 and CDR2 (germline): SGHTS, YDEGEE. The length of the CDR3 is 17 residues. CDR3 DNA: TGTGCCAGCAGCCCAATGGGACTAGCGGGAGTCACCGGGGAGCTGTTTTTT. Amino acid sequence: CASSPMGLAGVTGELFF.

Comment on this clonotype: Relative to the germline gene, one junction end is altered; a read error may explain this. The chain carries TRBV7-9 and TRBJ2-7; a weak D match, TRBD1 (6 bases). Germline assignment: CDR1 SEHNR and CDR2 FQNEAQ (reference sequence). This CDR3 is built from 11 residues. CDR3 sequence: CAGSRGGEQYF. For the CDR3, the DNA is TGTGCCGGCAGCCGAGGGGGCGAGCAGTACTTC.

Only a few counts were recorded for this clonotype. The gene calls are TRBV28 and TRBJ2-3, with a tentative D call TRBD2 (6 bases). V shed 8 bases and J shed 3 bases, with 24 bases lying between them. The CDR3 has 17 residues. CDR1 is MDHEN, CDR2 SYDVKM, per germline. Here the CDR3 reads CASPPSAGGKGTDTQYF. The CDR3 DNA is TGTGCCAGCCCACCTTCTGCGGGCGGGAAAGGGACAGATACGCAGTATTTT.